Listed here are 24 T cell receptor beta chains from one sample, sequenced in a study of blood T cell repertoires in COVID-19. Using immunoSEQ multiplex PCR, the repertoire was profiled, and TCRdb retains in-frame clones only, with some absent. The sample records some 57,000 clones, around 86% being singletons. Specimen: peripheral blood. All receptors come from a human donor in a cohort sampled during active COVID-19.

The gene calls are TRBV11-2 and TRBJ1-1; possibly TRBD1 for D (6 bases). Between the trimmed V and J ends, which lost 5 bases and 10 bases, there was a span of 14 bases. CDR3 size: 12 residues. Germline CDR1 reads SGHAT; CDR2 reads FQNNGV. The chain's CDR3 is CASSTGTPRAFF. The CDR3 DNA reads as TGTGCCAGCAGCACAGGGACACCTAGAGCTTTCTTT.

The V and J genes are TRBV11-2 and TRBJ1-2; tentative D call: TRBD1 (5 bases). Germline CDR1 reads SGHAT; CDR2 reads FQNNGV. CDR3 length: 14 amino acids. Trimming removed 11 bases at V and 3 bases at J, with 19 bases between. CDR3 bases: TGTGCCGCGAGTAGGGGAGGCAAGCACTATGGCTACACCTTC. Translation: CAASRGGKHYGYTF.

The J gene is TRBJ1-2, the V gene TRBV7-2, with D perhaps matching TRBD1 (5 bases). The V and J ends lost 8 bases and 8 bases respectively, with 18 bases between them. The germline gives CDR1 SGHTA, CDR2 FQGNSA. There are 13 residues in the CDR3. CDR3 bases: TGTGCCAGCGCCCCTTCCAGGGTGCCCGGCTACACCTTC. The encoded protein is CASAPSRVPGYTF.

The V call is TRBV19, the J call TRBJ2-1; a possible D gene is TRBD2 (6 bases). V was cut by 3 bases and J by 0 bases, with 9 bases left in between. CDR3 length: 15 amino acids. CDR1 and CDR2 (germline): LNHDA, SQIVND (reference sequence). The CDR3 DNA is TGTGCCAGTAGTATGAGCGGGCGCTCCTACAATGAGCAGTTCTTC. Amino acid sequence: CASSMSGRSYNEQFF.

The chain couples TRBV9 to TRBJ2-3, with 7 nucleotides matching TRBD2. Germline CDR1 SGDLS, CDR2 YYNGEE. J gave up 2 bases and V 3 bases, and 12 bases lay outside the gene matches. The CDR3 sequence is 17 residues long. CDR3 DNA sequence: TGTGCCAGCAGCGAGCTCCCGGCTAGCGGTTACACAGATACGCAGTATTTT. Its protein product is CASSELPASGYTDTQYF.

V and J are TRBV27 and TRBJ1-5; 9 bases line up with TRBD1. V dropped 8 bases and J dropped 2; count of bases not matched to a gene: 7. Germline values: CDR1 MNHEY, CDR2 SMNVEV (reference sequence). The CDR3 covers 15 residues. CDR3 nucleotide sequence: TGTGCCAGCCGGCTGGGACAGGGTGGCAATCAGCCCCAGCATTTT. Translation gives CASRLGQGGNQPQHF.

The chain is built from TRBV7-7 and TRBJ2-3; D remains unclear. The germline V gene has CDR1 SSHAT and CDR2 FNYEAQ (reference sequence). The V gene lost 2 bases and the J gene lost 1 base, with 7 bases spanning the gap. CDR3 length equals 14 residues. The CDR3 here is CASSLSSGTDTQYF. As DNA, the CDR3 is TGTGCCAGCAGCTTAAGCTCGGGCACAGATACGCAGTATTTT.

The rearrangement joins TRBV2 to TRBJ2-1; 16 positions agree with TRBD2. Germline CDR1 reads SNHLY; CDR2 reads FYNNEI. The CDR3 has 18 residues. Losses at the gene ends were 2 bases for V and 4 bases for J; bases not matched to a gene: 5. The CDR3 bases are TGTGCCAGCAGTGAACCGGGACTAGCGGGAGGGATTTACAATGAGCAGTTCTTC. It specifies CASSEPGLAGGIYNEQFF.

This chain connects TRBV9 to TRBJ2-7; 10 nucleotides align to TRBD1. CDR3 size: 17 residues. The J segment lost 0 bases and the V segment lost 0 bases, leaving 6 bases of the junction unmatched. From germline, CDR1 is SGDLS and CDR2 YYNGEE. Written as DNA, the CDR3 is TGTGCCAGCAGCGTAGTGGCCGGGACAGGGGACTCCTACGAGCAGTACTTC. This encodes CASSVVAGTGDSYEQYF.

V gene TRBV30 combines with J gene TRBJ2-7; 8 bases line up with TRBD2. CDR3 length: 15 residues. V was pared by 3 bases and J by 4 bases, with 11 bases of the junction left unmatched. Germline V gene sequence: CDR1 GTSNPN, CDR2 SVGIG (reference sequence). The CDR3 nucleotides read TGTGCCTGGAGCCGACCGGGGGGGATTGGTTACGAGCAGTACTTC. As protein: CAWSRPGGIGYEQYF. Full variable domain (remainder filled in from reference TRBV30 and TRBJ2-7): SQTIHQWPATLVQPVGSPLSLECTVEGTSNPNLYWYRQAAGRGLQLLFYSVGIGQISSEVPQNLSASRPQDRQFILSSKKLLLSDSGFYLCAWSRPGGIGYEQYFGPGTRLTVT.

J is TRBJ1-2 and V is TRBV5-5, with 11 nucleotides matching TRBD1. This CDR3 comprises 14 residues. Germline CDR1 and CDR2: SGHKS and YYEKEE (reference sequence). The V segment lost 3 bases and the J segment 8 bases; nucleotides outside the gene matches: 6. The CDR3 sequence: CASSSRTGGAGYTF. CDR3 sequence (DNA): TGTGCCAGCAGCTCTAGGACAGGGGGCGCCGGCTACACCTTC.

The chain combines TRBV20-1 with TRBJ2-1, with a tentative D call TRBD2 (5 bases). Germline V gene lookup returns CDR1 DFQATT and CDR2 SNEGSKA (reference sequence). CDR3 length: 11 residues. V dropped 1 base and J dropped 9 bases, with 7 bases sitting between them. In DNA, the CDR3 is TGCAGTGCTAGAGGGAGGACTGAGCAGTTCTTC. Translating gives CSARGRTEQFF.

The V gene is TRBV4-3, the J gene TRBJ2-3; 10 bases agree with TRBD1. V gave up 7 bases and J gave up 8 bases; unmatched junction bases: 6. The CDR3 has 13 residues. Germline V gives CDR1 LGHNA, CDR2 YSLEER. DNA of the CDR3: TGCGCCAGCAAAGACAGGGGGCTGGGTACGCAGTATTTT. Translated: CASKDRGLGTQYF.

The chain joins TRBV5-1 to TRBJ1-2, with 7 positions matching TRBD1. There are 14 residues in the CDR3. Looked up from germline, CDR1 is SGHRS and CDR2 is YFSETQ. J was trimmed by 6 bases and V by 0 bases; bases with no gene match: 5. The CDR3 coding sequence is TGCGCCAGCAGCTTGGGGCAGGGGGTTGATGGCTACACCTTC. Its protein product is CASSLGQGVDGYTF. Based on the CDR3 plus reference TRBV5-1 and TRBJ1-2, the full variable domain is KAGVTQTPRYLIKTRGQQVTLSCSPISGHRSVSWYQQTPGQGLQFLFEYFSETQRNKGNFPGRFSGRQFSNSRSEMNVSTLELGDSALYLCASSLGQGVDGYTFGSGTRLTVV.

This clone was seen a handful of times. V gene TRBV3-1 (or the pseudogene TRBV3-2) combines with J gene TRBJ2-7; D remains ambiguous. The CDR3 is 14 residues long. Germline CDR1 reads LGHDT; CDR2 reads YNNKEL (reference sequence). V lost 2 bases and J 2 bases, leaving 10 bases between the germline ends. The CDR3, as DNA: TGTGCCAGCAGCCAATACCTACTAACCTACGAGCAGTACTTC. Its translation: CASSQYLLTYEQYF.

The J gene is TRBJ2-7, the V gene TRBV28, with a weak D call TRBD1 (5 bases). Trimming removed 6 bases at V and 3 bases at J, with 15 bases between. CDR3 size: 14 residues. Germline CDR1 is MDHEN and CDR2 is SYDVKM. The CDR3 here is CASSPPGLDYEQYF. The CDR3 coding sequence is TGTGCCAGCAGCCCACCAGGGCTTGACTACGAGCAGTACTTC. Complete variable domain (other parts from reference TRBV28 and TRBJ2-7): DVKVTQSSRYLVKRTGEKVFLECVQDMDHENMFWYRQDPGLGLRLIYFSYDVKMKEKGDIPEGYSVSREKKERFSLILESASTNQTSMYLCASSPPGLDYEQYFGPGTRLTVT.

Written as DNA, the CDR3 is TGTGCCAGTAGATCAACAGGGGGCGCGAGCACAGATACGCAGTATTTT. Protein: CASRSTGGASTDTQYF. The rearrangement links TRBV19 to TRBJ2-3; TRBD1 agrees at 9 bases. This CDR3 contains 16 residues. Germline V CDR1 and CDR2: LNHDA, SQIVND (reference sequence). J was trimmed by 0 bases and V by 6 bases; bases with no gene match: 7.

This clone has a single count. The chain uses TRBV27 and TRBJ1-2; TRBD1 is a possible D gene (5 bases). The CDR3 has 16 amino acids. The germline CDR1 and CDR2 sequences are MNHEY and SMNVEV (reference sequence). The germline V and J ends were trimmed by 2 bases and 0 bases, with 13 bases remaining between them. CDR3 DNA sequence: TGTGCCAGCAGTTTACAGGGAATCGGAGCTAACTATGGCTACACCTTC. Translation: CASSLQGIGANYGYTF.

This clone was detected a few times. The rearrangement links TRBV5-1 to TRBJ2-5; 7 nucleotides line up with TRBD2. Germline V gives CDR1 SGHRS, CDR2 YFSETQ. V lost 0 bases, J lost 10 bases, and 15 bases stayed unmatched. This CDR3 is built from 16 residues. CDR3 region: CASSLAGVSGERYQYF. The DNA of the CDR3 is TGCGCCAGCAGCTTGGCCGGGGTGAGCGGGGAAAGGTACCAGTACTTC.

This clone was picked up one time. The chain joins TRBV19 to TRBJ2-5; D is unclear. CDR3 length: 13 amino acids. Germline assignment: CDR1 LNHDA and CDR2 SQIVND (reference sequence). Trimming left V 5 bases short and J 0 bases short, with 7 bases between. CDR3 region: CASSPEYQETQYF. CDR3 nucleotides: TGTGCCAGTAGTCCTGAGTACCAAGAGACCCAGTACTTC.

The chain has TRBV18 and TRBJ1-1; 9 bases map to TRBD1. CDR1 is KGHSH and CDR2 is LQKENI in the germline V gene. The CDR3 is made up of 15 amino acids. V dropped 3 bases and J dropped 4; count of bases not matched to a gene: 6. The CDR3 here is CASSPRPGQGTEAFF. The DNA of the CDR3 is TGTGCCAGCTCACCGAGGCCGGGACAGGGCACTGAAGCTTTCTTT.

The chain employs TRBV28 and TRBJ1-5, with 7 positions matching TRBD1. The V segment lost 3 bases and the J segment 9 bases; nucleotides outside the gene matches: 11. This CDR3 has 15 residues. Germline values: CDR1 MDHEN, CDR2 SYDVKM. CDR3 sequence: CASSLGQHTDRPQHF. The CDR3 DNA reads as TGTGCCAGCAGTTTGGGACAGCACACTGATCGGCCCCAGCATTTT.

The chain carries TRBV5-1 and TRBJ2-7; TRBD1 matches at 8 bases. The CDR3 length is 15 residues. After removal of 0 bases from V and 6 bases from J, the junction contained 8 bases not matched to a gene. CDR1 SGHRS and CDR2 YFSETQ come from the germline V gene. The CDR3 coding sequence is TGCGCCAGCAGCTTGGAGGGCAGGGGGCATCTCGAGCAGTACTTC. It specifies CASSLEGRGHLEQYF.

This clone was observed a handful of times. J is TRBJ2-2 and V is TRBV24-1; 11 bases are a match to TRBD2. V lost 3 bases to trimming and J lost 1 base; unmatched junction nucleotides: 6. Germline CDR1 reads KGHDR; CDR2 reads SFDVKD. The CDR3 length is 18 residues. Written as DNA, the CDR3 is TGTGCCACCAGTGATCCTCCTAGCGGGAGGCTGAACACCGGGGAGCTGTTTTTT. Translating gives CATSDPPSGRLNTGELFF.